This TCR beta chain was found in a study of lung T cells in sarcoidosis with Löfgren's syndrome. General study findings and limits: Shared TRAV12-1 and TRBV2 CDR3 motifs were reported across several patients. TRAV12-1 preferentially paired with TRBV2, with homologous CDR3s. TRAV12-1 and TRBV2 were reportedly most expanded in Löfgren's patients.

Germline loops: CDR1 DFQATT, CDR2 SNEGSKA (reference sequence). Trimming removed 7 bases from V and 3 bases from J, with 14 bases in between. CDR3 length: 13 amino acids. In this sample, this clonotype is medium-sized. Its specificity is not known. TCRdb re-derived calls from the reads in MiXCR, one entry per CDR3 protein. The profile shows under 20,000 distinct CDR3 sequences, 21% of them singletons. What was sequenced was CD4+ T cells from bronchoalveolar lavage. The chain is built from TRBV20-1 and TRBJ2-3; the D gene is possibly TRBD2 (6 bases). The sequence was collected from a human donor with sarcoidosis (Löfgren's syndrome or another form), or a control subject (not recorded which). This CDR3 reads CSVRGSGTDTQYF. CDR3 nucleotide sequence: TGCAGTGTAAGAGGGAGCGGGACAGATACGCAGTATTTT.